This T cell receptor beta chain is from a study of blood T cell repertoires in COVID-19. Study context: Acute and convalescent COVID-19 samples came from the United States, Italy and Spain. Sources were T cells, B-cell-depleted T cells, or PBMCs; the material itself was cDNA or gDNA.

TCRdb's table, derived via immunoSEQ multiplex PCR, lists solely in-frame clones and lacks some. Among a few hundred thousand clones listed, around 89% were seen once. This clone has only one observation. The CDR3 covers 12 residues. V was cut by 6 bases and J by 4 bases, with 7 bases left in between. Germline-derived CDR1 and CDR2 are MDHEN and SYDVKM. This clonotype was sampled from a woman between 18 and 30 years old with acute COVID-19. V and J are TRBV28 and TRBJ1-3, with D uncertain. The sample taken for sequencing was PBMCs or T cells enriched from blood (not recorded which). DNA for the CDR3: TGTGCCAGCAGCGCGCGAGGAAACACCATATATTTT. Translated: CASSARGNTIYF.